This TCR beta chain was observed in a study of OX40 agonist ivuxolimab in advanced cancers. Turning to the study itself: Every 2 weeks, ivuxolimab was infused into the patients intravenously at between 0.01 and 10 mg/kg. Hepatocellular carcinoma, melanoma, renal cell or head and neck cancer was diagnosed in the dose-escalation patients.

Blood specimens came from baseline, cycle 4 day 1, and cycle 7 day 1. Profiling relied on immunoSEQ multiplex PCR, and the TCRdb table lists in-frame clones only, not all of them. The sample lists roughly 52,000 clones; around three quarters were seen once. Germline loops: CDR1 DFQATT, CDR2 SNEGSKA (reference sequence). The CDR3 covers 11 residues. This clone occurred a few times. Its specificity is not known. Study outcomes and limitations: At 0.1 to 3.0 mg/kg, CD4+ and CD8+ blood T cells expanded clonally by week 6.

The chain carries TRBV20-1 and TRBJ2-5; D call uncertain. The sample was CD4+ or CD8+ T cells sorted from blood, taken in a trial of the OX40 agonist ivuxolimab. This clonotype originated in an adult with an advanced solid tumor such as melanoma, head and neck, liver or kidney cancer. CDR3 in amino acids: CSILGAETQYF. Here the CDR3 DNA reads TGCAGCATTCTAGGTGCGGAGACCCAGTACTTC.